A selection of T cell receptor beta chains follows, all from one sample in a study of early T cells in non-severe SARS-CoV-2 infection. TCRdb reprocessed the 5' RACE reads via MiXCR and lists one record per CDR3 protein. The sample carries about 25,000 distinct CDR3 sequences, roughly 4.9% recorded once. The sequenced sample consisted of whole blood. These receptors were taken from an adult who was a healthcare worker with PCR-confirmed SARS-CoV-2 infection or an uninfected control (not recorded which). The CDR3 runs from the conserved cysteine through the conserved F or W. Fields, in order: J gene, clone size, V gene, D gene, CDR3 length, CDR3 protein, CDR3 DNA. D genes are given only for firm matches. Clone size is given for some rows only: seen once, a few or many times, or a class if the clone is expanded.

>TRBJ1-1|many|TRBV12-5|TRBD1|15
CASGYPTGEYTEAFF
TGTGCTAGTGGTTACCCGACAGGGGAGTACACTGAAGCTTTCTTT
>TRBJ1-6|many|TRBV20-1|.|14
CSASVLHRNSPLHF
TGCAGTGCTAGTGTCCTTCACAGGAATTCACCCCTCCACTTT
>TRBJ2-3|.|TRBV4-3|.|17
CASSQESGARGTDTQYF
TGCGCCAGCAGCCAAGAATCGGGAGCGCGGGGCACAGATACGCAGTATTTT
>TRBJ2-6|many|TRBV6-4|TRBD1|18
CASSDSATGGSGANVLTF
TGTGCCAGCAGTGACTCGGCGACAGGGGGCTCTGGGGCCAACGTCCTGACTTTC
>TRBJ1-2|many|TRBV29-1|.|11
CSATSRGGYTF
TGCAGCGCAACATCCCGGGGTGGCTACACCTTC
>TRBJ2-3|few|TRBV6-1|.|18
CASSASNLPGTSTDTQYF
TGTGCCAGCAGTGCCTCGAACTTGCCAGGTACCTCCACAGATACGCAGTATTTT
>TRBJ2-2|many|TRBV29-1|.|16
CTPRRSGLIYTGELFF
TGCACCCCTCGCAGGTCCGGCTTAATCTACACCGGGGAGCTGTTTTTT
>TRBJ1-1|many|TRBV12-3/TRBV12-4|.|13
CASSLAGDTEAFF
TGTGCCAGCAGTTTAGCCGGGGACACTGAAGCTTTCTTT
>TRBJ1-5|many|TRBV19|.|14
CASSIVLGNQPQHF
TGTGCCAGTAGTATAGTTCTGGGGAATCAGCCCCAGCATTTT
>TRBJ2-5|many|TRBV2|.|14
CASGAGTLQETQYF
TGTGCCAGCGGCGCCGGGACATTGCAAGAGACCCAGTACTTC
>TRBJ2-2|.|TRBV2|TRBD2|14
CASRLAELTGELFF
TGTGCCAGCAGACTAGCGGAACTCACCGGGGAGCTGTTTTTT
>TRBJ1-1|many|TRBV10-1|.|13
CASSPWGNTEAFF
TGCGCCAGCAGCCCCTGGGGGAACACTGAAGCTTTCTTT
>TRBJ2-1|many|TRBV28|TRBD2|15
CASSLASGFYNEQFF
TGTGCCAGCAGTTTAGCTAGCGGATTCTACAATGAGCAGTTCTTC